This T cell receptor beta chain was documented in a study of blood T cell repertoires in COVID-19 (TCRdb year 2020). About the full investigation: Samples covering the acute and convalescent phases of COVID-19 were provided by collaborators in the United States, Italy and Spain. The prospective study material was composed of cDNA or gDNA derived from T cells, B-cell-depleted T cells, or PBMCs. Deeply sampled blood TCRbeta repertoires from subjects exposed to, actively infected with, or recovered from COVID-19 were included in the dataset. The repertoires were released in a freely available public database meant as a resource for research on the immune response to SARS-CoV-2. The samples were drawn from the first 160 participants of the ongoing ImmuneRACE study and from 1,254 subjects provided by 6 global collaborators. A de-identified subject ID, COVID-19 status, age in years and sex were almost always included in the sample metadata. HLA class I and class II types, where available, came from metadata supplied by the sample provider rather than from assay-based typing.

The investigation overall reported the following: How much clinical and demographic metadata was included differed by source and by participant, and the metadata was provided uncurated.

Between the V and J ends, shortened by 0 bases and 3 bases respectively, the junction contains 17 bases. The germline V gene provides CDR1 SGHRS and CDR2 YFSETQ. The CDR3 holds 17 amino acids from the cysteine to the phenylalanine. CDR3 DNA only is kept here, 51 bases in frame from base 1. The immunoSEQ Assay, a bias-controlled multiplex PCR, was used to amplify TCRbeta CDR3 regions from genomic DNA. The source study handled its data this way. Nucleated cell counts per sample were estimated from amplification of reference gene primers within the assay. To quantify the absolute abundance of each unique TCRbeta CDR3 rearrangement, sequence reads were collapsed and filtered. Productive Simpson clonality was computed per sample as the square root of Simpson's diversity index over productive rearrangements. The immuneACCESS repertoire file appears here via TCRdb, limited to in-frame rearrangements. These files lack a portion of the clones; in checked studies, under half of the deficit traces to unresolved V genes, and the cause of the others is not known. V and J calls and clone size are those listed in that table; D and trimming were worked out from the DNA. The sample contains more than 150,000 clones, 80% to 85% of them found a single time. About 5.7% of the sample comes from the top ten.

The collaborating institutions used their own protocols to collect whole blood in K2EDTA tubes. For TCRbeta analysis, collaborators shipped samples as frozen whole blood, isolated PBMCs, or DNA extracted from either of those sample types. This clone occurred a few times. This receptor's antigen is unknown. No much larger clone exists at a distance of one base, and base qualities are not known. The origin of this receptor is a woman in her thirties or forties with acute or convalescent COVID-19. Sequenced sample: peripheral blood. Recombination joined TRBV5-1 with TRBJ2-3, with TRBD2 perhaps the D gene, on 6 matching bases. The DNA sequence is TGCGCCAGCAGCTTGGCCATAGGAGGGCCCGGGACAGATACGCAGTATTTT. This is translated as CASSLAIGGPGTDTQYF.